The 7 T cell receptor beta chains presented below share a single source sample, sequenced in a study of CD8 T cells in Susac syndrome. Random hexamers were used to reverse transcribe roughly 0.45 to 1 ug of RNA. MiXCR was run by TCRdb on the immunoSEQ multiplex PCR reads, yielding one entry per CDR3 protein. In the table there are about 100,000 distinct CDR3 sequences, approximately 92% of which are singletons. The source material was CD8+ T cells from PBMCs. Receptor source: a human donor in good health.

The genes are TRBV5-8 and TRBJ1-2; tentative D call: TRBD1 (5 bases). CDR1 is SGHTS, CDR2 YDEGEE, per germline. The ends were cut back, 4 bases at V and 4 bases at J, with 14 bases in the middle. The CDR3 consists of 14 residues. Here the CDR3 reads CASSPWGLAYGYTF. CDR3 nucleotides: TGTGCCAGCAGCCCCTGGGGACTGGCCTATGGCTACACCTTC.

This chain connects TRBV4-2 to TRBJ2-2; 10 bases align to TRBD2. The CDR3 runs 17 residues. Germline V gives CDR1 LGHNA, CDR2 YNFKEQ. After removal of 3 bases from V and 3 bases from J, the junction contained 7 bases not matched to a gene. In DNA form, the CDR3 reads TGTGCCAGCAGCCAGAAAAGCGGGGGGGCCTACACCGGGGAGCTGTTTTTT. Translation: CASSQKSGGAYTGELFF.

J is TRBJ2-3 and V is TRBV2; 10 bases agree with TRBD2. V dropped 8 bases and J dropped 2; count of bases not matched to a gene: 10. Germline V CDR1 and CDR2: SNHLY, FYNNEI. The CDR3 has 16 residues. In DNA form, the CDR3 reads TGTGCCAGCTCTCCCGGGACTAGCGATTTCACAGATACGCAGTATTTT. The encoded protein is CASSPGTSDFTDTQYF.

CDR3 loop: CSAPLDSLNTEAFF. The CDR3, as DNA: TGCAGTGCCCCGTTAGACAGCCTGAACACTGAAGCTTTCTTT. V is TRBV20-1 and J is TRBJ1-1, with a weak D call TRBD1 (5 bases). The CDR3 consists of 14 residues. In germline, CDR1 is DFQATT, CDR2 SNEGSKA (reference sequence). Trimming pared 6 bases from V and 0 bases from J, leaving 14 bases between.

The genes are TRBV27 and TRBJ2-3; D remains ambiguous. The V end lost 6 bases, the J end lost 1 base, and 11 bases lay between the germline ends. The CDR3 extends over 14 amino acids. Germline-derived CDR1 and CDR2 are MNHEY and SMNVEV (reference sequence). CDR3 DNA sequence: TGTGCCAGCAGACCGGACGAGCGCACAGATACGCAGTATTTT. This encodes CASRPDERTDTQYF.

The V and J genes are TRBV29-1 and TRBJ1-1, with 10 bases matching TRBD1. J gave up 7 bases and V 6 bases, and 5 bases lay outside the gene matches. Germline CDR1 is SQVTM and CDR2 is ANQGSEA. The CDR3 loop spans 12 amino acids. CDR3 amino acids: CSVTGGVLEAFF. The CDR3 nucleotides read TGCAGCGTGACAGGGGGCGTACTTGAAGCTTTCTTT. The full variable domain, its missing parts supplied by reference TRBV29-1 and TRBJ1-1, is SAVISQKPSRDICQRGTSLTIQCQVDSQVTMMFWYRQQPGQSLTLIATANQGSEATYESGFVIDKFPISRPNLTFSTLTVSNMSPEDSSIYLCSVTGGVLEAFFGQGTRLTVV.

This sequence joins TRBV15 and TRBJ1-3, with D tentatively TRBD1 (6 bases). The CDR3 covers 15 residues. CDR1 and CDR2 from the germline V gene are LNHNV and YYDKDF (reference sequence). V was cut by 0 bases and J by 2 bases, with 8 bases left in between. The CDR3 DNA follows: TGTGCCACCAGCAGAGACCACAGGGCTGGAAACACCATATATTTT. Amino acid sequence: CATSRDHRAGNTIYF.